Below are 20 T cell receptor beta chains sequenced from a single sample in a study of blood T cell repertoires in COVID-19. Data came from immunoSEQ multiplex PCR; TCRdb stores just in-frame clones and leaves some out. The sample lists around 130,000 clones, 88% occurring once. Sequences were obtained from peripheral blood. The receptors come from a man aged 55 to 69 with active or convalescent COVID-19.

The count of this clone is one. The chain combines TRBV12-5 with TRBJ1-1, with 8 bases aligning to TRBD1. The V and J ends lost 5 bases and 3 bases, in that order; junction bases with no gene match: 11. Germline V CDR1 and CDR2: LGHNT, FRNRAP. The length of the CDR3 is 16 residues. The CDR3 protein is CASGPGQGLIDTEAFF. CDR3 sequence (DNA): TGTGCTAGTGGTCCCGGACAGGGTCTCATTGACACTGAAGCTTTCTTT.

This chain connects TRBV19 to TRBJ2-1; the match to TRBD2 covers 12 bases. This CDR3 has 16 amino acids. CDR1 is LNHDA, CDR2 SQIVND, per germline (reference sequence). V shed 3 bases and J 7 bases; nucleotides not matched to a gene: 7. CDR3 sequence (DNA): TGTGCCAGTAGTATTCTCGGACTAGCGGGAATGAATGAGCAGTTCTTC. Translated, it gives CASSILGLAGMNEQFF.

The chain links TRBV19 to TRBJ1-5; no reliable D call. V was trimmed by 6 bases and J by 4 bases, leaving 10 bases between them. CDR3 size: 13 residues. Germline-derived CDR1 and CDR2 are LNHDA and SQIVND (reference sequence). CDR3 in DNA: TGTGCCAGTAGCAACCAGCGAAATCAGCCCCAGCATTTT. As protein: CASSNQRNQPQHF.

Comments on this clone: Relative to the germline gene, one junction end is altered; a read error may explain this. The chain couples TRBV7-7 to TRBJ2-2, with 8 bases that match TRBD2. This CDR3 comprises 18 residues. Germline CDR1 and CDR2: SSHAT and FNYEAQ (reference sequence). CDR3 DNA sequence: TGTGCTAGCAGCTTAGTTGTATGGAGCGGGAGTGGCACCGGGGAGCTGTTTTTT. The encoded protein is CASSLVVWSGSGTGELFF.

The CDR3 here is CAWSVRPLAGRDTDTQYF. The DNA for the CDR3 is TGTGCCTGGAGTGTACGACCGCTAGCGGGAAGGGACACAGATACGCAGTATTTT. The chain has TRBV30 and TRBJ2-3; the match to TRBD2 covers 9 bases. V shed 0 bases, J shed 2 bases, and the junction held 12 bases outside the gene matches. This CDR3 spans 18 amino acids. The germline V gene encodes CDR1 GTSNPN and CDR2 SVGIG (reference sequence).

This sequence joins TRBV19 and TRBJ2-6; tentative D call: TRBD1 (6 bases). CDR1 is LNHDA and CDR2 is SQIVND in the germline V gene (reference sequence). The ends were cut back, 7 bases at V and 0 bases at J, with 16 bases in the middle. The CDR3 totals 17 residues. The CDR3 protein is CASTLDRPISGANVLTF. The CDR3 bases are TGTGCCAGTACCCTGGACAGACCGATCTCTGGGGCCAACGTCCTGACTTTC. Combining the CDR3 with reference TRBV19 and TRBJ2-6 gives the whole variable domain DGGITQSPKYLFRKEGQNVTLSCEQNLNHDAMYWYRQDPGQGLRLIYYSQIVNDFQKGDIAEGYSVSREKKESFPLTVTSAQKNPTAFYLCASTLDRPISGANVLTFGAGSRLTVL.

CDR3 coding DNA: TGTGCCAGCAGCCAGATAGACAGGGGGAACACTGAAGCTTTCTTT. Encoded protein: CASSQIDRGNTEAFF. J is TRBJ1-1 and V is TRBV7-9; TRBD1 agrees at 8 bases. The CDR3 extends over 15 amino acids. Germline V gene sequence: CDR1 SEHNR, CDR2 FQNEAQ (reference sequence). V was clipped by 5 bases and J by 1 base; unmatched bases: 6.

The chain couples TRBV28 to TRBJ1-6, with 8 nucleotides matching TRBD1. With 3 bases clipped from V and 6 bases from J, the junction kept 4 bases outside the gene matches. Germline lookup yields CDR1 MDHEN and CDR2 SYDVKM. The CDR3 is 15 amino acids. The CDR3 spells CASSFLDRANSPLHF. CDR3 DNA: TGTGCCAGCAGTTTCCTGGACAGGGCTAATTCACCCCTCCACTTT. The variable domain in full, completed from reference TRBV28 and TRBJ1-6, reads DVKVTQSSRYLVKRTGEKVFLECVQDMDHENMFWYRQDPGLGLRLIYFSYDVKMKEKGDIPEGYSVSREKKERFSLILESASTNQTSMYLCASSFLDRANSPLHFGNGTRLTVT.

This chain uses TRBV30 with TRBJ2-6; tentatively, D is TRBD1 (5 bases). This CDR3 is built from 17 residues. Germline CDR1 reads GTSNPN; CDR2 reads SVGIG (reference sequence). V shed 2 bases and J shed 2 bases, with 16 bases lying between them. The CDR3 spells CAWSYRRSSAGANVLTF. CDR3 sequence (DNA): TGTGCCTGGAGTTACAGGCGGTCGAGCGCTGGGGCCAACGTCCTGACTTTC.

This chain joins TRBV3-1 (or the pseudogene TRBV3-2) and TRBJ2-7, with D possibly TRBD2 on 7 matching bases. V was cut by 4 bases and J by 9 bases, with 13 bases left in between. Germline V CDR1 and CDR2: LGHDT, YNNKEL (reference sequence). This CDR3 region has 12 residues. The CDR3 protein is CASSPGGGAQYF. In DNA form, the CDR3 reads TGTGCCAGCAGCCCGGGGGGCGGGGCGCAGTACTTC.

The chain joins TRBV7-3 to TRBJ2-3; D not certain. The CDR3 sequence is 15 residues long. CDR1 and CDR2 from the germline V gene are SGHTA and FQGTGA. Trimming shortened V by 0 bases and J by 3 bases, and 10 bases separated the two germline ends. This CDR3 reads CASSLTALRTDTQYF. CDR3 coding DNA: TGTGCCAGCAGCTTAACTGCACTGAGAACAGATACGCAGTATTTT.

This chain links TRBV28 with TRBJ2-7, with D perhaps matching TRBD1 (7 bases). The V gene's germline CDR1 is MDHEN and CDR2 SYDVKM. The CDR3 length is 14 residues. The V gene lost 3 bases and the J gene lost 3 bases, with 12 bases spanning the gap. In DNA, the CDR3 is TGTGCCAGCAGTTTCGCGGGACAGATCTACGAGCAGTACTTC. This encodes CASSFAGQIYEQYF. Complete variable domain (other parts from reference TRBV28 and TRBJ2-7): DVKVTQSSRYLVKRTGEKVFLECVQDMDHENMFWYRQDPGLGLRLIYFSYDVKMKEKGDIPEGYSVSREKKERFSLILESASTNQTSMYLCASSFAGQIYEQYFGPGTRLTVT.

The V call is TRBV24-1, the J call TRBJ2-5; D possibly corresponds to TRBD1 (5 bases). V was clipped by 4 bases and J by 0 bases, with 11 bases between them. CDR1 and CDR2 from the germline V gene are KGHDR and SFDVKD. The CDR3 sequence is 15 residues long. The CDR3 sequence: CATSDYGHHQETQYF. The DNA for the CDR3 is TGTGCCACCAGTGACTACGGACACCACCAAGAGACCCAGTACTTC.

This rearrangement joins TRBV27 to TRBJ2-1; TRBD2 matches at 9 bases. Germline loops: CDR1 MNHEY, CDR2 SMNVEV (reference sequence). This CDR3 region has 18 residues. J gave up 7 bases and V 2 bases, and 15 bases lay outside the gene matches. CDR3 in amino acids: CASSLDGGLAGAYNEQFF. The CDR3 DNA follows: TGTGCCAGCAGTTTAGATGGGGGGTTAGCGGGAGCATATAATGAGCAGTTCTTC.

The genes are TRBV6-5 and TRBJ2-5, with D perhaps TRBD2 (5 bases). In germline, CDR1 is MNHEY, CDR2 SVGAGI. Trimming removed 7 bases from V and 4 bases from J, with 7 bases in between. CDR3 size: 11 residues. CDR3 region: CASKRVETQYF. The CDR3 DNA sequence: TGTGCCAGCAAGAGGGTAGAGACCCAGTACTTC.

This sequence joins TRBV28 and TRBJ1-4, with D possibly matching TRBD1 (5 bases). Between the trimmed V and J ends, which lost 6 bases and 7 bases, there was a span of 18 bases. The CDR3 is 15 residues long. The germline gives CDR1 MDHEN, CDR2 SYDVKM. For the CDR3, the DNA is TGTGCCAGCAGCCTAGCGGGGGGGGAAGGTGAAAAACTGTTTTTT. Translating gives CASSLAGGEGEKLFF.

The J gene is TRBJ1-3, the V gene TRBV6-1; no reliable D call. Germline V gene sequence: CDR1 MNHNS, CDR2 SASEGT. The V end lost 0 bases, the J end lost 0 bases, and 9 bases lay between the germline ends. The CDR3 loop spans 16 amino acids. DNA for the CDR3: TGTGCCAGCAGTGAAGCTGGCCGCCTCTCTGGAAACACCATATATTTT. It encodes CASSEAGRLSGNTIYF.

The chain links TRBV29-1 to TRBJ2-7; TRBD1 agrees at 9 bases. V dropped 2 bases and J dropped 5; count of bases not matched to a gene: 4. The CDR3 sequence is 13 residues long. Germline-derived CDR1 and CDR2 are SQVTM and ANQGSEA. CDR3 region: CSVERDRDDEQYF. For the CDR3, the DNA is TGCAGCGTTGAACGGGACAGGGATGACGAGCAGTACTTC.

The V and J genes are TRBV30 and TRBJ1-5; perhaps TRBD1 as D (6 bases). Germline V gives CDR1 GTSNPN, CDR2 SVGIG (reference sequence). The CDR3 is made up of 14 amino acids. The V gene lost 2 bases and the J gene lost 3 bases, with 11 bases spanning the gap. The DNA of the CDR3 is TGTGCCTGGAGTACTCGACAGGTCAATCAGCCCCAGCATTTT. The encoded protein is CAWSTRQVNQPQHF.

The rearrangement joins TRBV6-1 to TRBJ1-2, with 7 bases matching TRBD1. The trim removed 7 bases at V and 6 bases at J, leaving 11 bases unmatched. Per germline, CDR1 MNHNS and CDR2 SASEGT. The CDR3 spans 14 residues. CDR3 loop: CASTGRGLVHGYTF. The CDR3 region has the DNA TGTGCCAGCACTGGCAGGGGGTTGGTTCATGGCTACACCTTC.